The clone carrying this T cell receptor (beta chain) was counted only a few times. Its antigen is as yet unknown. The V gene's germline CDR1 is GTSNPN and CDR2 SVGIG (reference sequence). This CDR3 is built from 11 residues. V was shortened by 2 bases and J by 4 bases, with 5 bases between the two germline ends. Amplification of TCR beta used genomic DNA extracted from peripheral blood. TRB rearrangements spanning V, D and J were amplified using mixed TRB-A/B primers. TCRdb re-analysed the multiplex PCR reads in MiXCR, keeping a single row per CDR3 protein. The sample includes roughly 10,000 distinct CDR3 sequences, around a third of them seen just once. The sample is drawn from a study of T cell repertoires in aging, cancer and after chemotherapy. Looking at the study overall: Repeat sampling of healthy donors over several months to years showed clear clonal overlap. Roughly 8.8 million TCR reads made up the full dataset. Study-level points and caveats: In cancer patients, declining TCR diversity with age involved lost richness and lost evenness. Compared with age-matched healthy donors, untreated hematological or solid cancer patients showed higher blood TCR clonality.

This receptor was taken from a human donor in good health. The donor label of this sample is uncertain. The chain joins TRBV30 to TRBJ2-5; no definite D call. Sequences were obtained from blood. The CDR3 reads CAWSPRETQYF. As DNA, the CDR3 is TGTGCCTGGAGTCCCCGAGAGACCCAGTACTTC.